This is a list of T cell receptor beta chains from one sample in a study of post-analysis software for immune sequencing data. Each CDR3 protein is one row after TCRdb ran MiXCR on the PCR reads. The data show approximately 260,000 distinct CDR3 sequences, less than 40% seen once. The specimen was blood. The receptors come from a girl aged 10-17 years with multiple sclerosis. Both conserved end residues are part of each CDR3. A D gene is named only where the DNA matches it firmly. The size entry is marked missing in some rows and otherwise reads once, few, many or a size class.

v_gene	d_gene	abundance	j_gene	CDR3nt	CDR3aa
TRBV14	TRBD2	-	TRBJ2-5	TGTGCCAGCAGCCCCCGGAACTCTTCCGGGGGGTTAGAGACCCAGTACTTC	CASSPRNSSGGLETQYF
TRBV29-1	-	many	TRBJ2-6	TGCAGCGTTGGGGGAACCGGGGCCAACGTCCTGACTTTC	CSVGGTGANVLTF
TRBV28	-	few	TRBJ1-6	TGTGCCAGCACCTTCGGTTTCGGAGATGATTCACCCCTCCACTTT	CASTFGFGDDSPLHF
TRBV11-2	-	once	TRBJ2-7	TGTGCCAGCACCCAATTGGGCCCCTCCTACGAGCAGTACTTC	CASTQLGPSYEQYF
TRBV21-1	-	-	TRBJ2-5	TGTGCCAGCAGCCTAACGGGCGACAGTTTTCTACGGCGGGAGCAGTACTTC	CASSLTGDSFLRREQYF
TRBV19	TRBD2	-	TRBJ2-7	TGTGCCCCGACTAGCGGGTACGAGCAGTACTTC	CAPTSGYEQYF
TRBV2	-	-	TRBJ2-5	TGTGTCAGCGCCGTGGGAGGGGGCGGTCAGACCCAGTACTTC	CVSAVGGGGQTQYF
TRBV5-4	TRBD2	many	TRBJ2-1	TGTGCCAGCAGCTTTGTGGAGCGGGGGGGTAATGAGCAGTTCTTC	CASSFVERGGNEQFF
TRBV7-6	-	many	TRBJ2-1	TGTGCCAGCAGCGCCACCTGGGATCAGGGGCAGTTCTTC	CASSATWDQGQFF
TRBV4-3	TRBD2	-	TRBJ2-7	TGCGCCAGCAGCCAAGATGCTAGCGGGAAGGTCGAGCAGTACTTC	CASSQDASGKVEQYF
TRBV28	TRBD1	-	TRBJ1-5	TGTGCCAGCAGTGCCAGACAGGGTTCCGGCAATCAGCCCCAGCATTTT	CASSARQGSGNQPQHF
TRBV11-1	-	many	TRBJ2-2	TGTGCCAGCAGCTTAGCGCGGGACATATGGGGCACCGGGGAGCTGTTTTTT	CASSLARDIWGTGELFF
TRBV3-1	-	-	TRBJ2-3	TGTGCCAGCAGCCAAGATAAGGCGGGCTTAAGCACAGATACGCAGTATTTT	CASSQDKAGLSTDTQYF
TRBV28	-	-	TRBJ2-4	TGTGCCAGCAGTTTATCCAGACGGCTCAATGAGCAGTACTTC	CASSLSRRLNEQYF
TRBV7-6	TRBD2	-	TRBJ2-1	TGTGCCAGCAGCCCTCGGGGGGAGGCCCTAAAGTACAATGAGCAGTTCTTC	CASSPRGEALKYNEQFF
TRBV10-3	-	once	TRBJ1-5	TGTGCCATCAGTGAAAGGAATCAGCCCCAGCATTTT	CAISERNQPQHF
TRBV9	-	many	TRBJ1-1	TGTGCCAGCAGCCCCGAAAGTATGAACACTGAAGCTTTCTTT	CASSPESMNTEAFF
TRBV7-2	-	-	TRBJ1-2	TGTGCCAGCAGCTTAAAAGGGAGGTATGGCTACACCTTC	CASSLKGRYGYTF
TRBV10-3	-	many	TRBJ1-5	TGTGCCATCAGTGAGTCAGCAGGACCGCCGATTTGGCCCCAGCATTTT	CAISESAGPPIWPQHF
TRBV5-1	-	many	TRBJ2-1	TGCGCCAGCAGCTTGTCTCTGGACCCTACGGGGGAGCAGTTCTTC	CASSLSLDPTGEQFF
TRBV29-1	-	many	TRBJ2-1	TGCAGCGTTAAGGTCTGGAATGAGCAGTTCTTC	CSVKVWNEQFF